These 20 T cell receptor beta chains were sequenced from one sample in a study of blood T cell repertoires in COVID-19. The repertoire was sequenced with immunoSEQ multiplex PCR; TCRdb's copy has only in-frame clones and lacks some. This table has 200,000 to 250,000 clones, roughly 80% appearing once. The sample was peripheral blood. These receptors came from a woman between 70 and 85 years old with COVID-19, enrolled during active disease.

The chain joins TRBV25-1 to TRBJ2-7; D not resolved. The V end was cut by 4 bases, the J end by 6 bases, with 7 bases between. Germline-derived CDR1 and CDR2 are MGHDK and SYGVNS. The CDR3 extends over 11 amino acids. The CDR3 DNA reads TGTGCCAGCAGTGTAAGCTTCGAGCAGTACTTC. Its translation: CASSVSFEQYF.

This clone was counted a few times. V and J are TRBV18 and TRBJ1-2, with 7 bases lining up with TRBD1. The CDR3 spans 15 residues. V was pared by 2 bases and J by 4 bases, with 7 bases of the junction left unmatched. CDR1 and CDR2 (germline): KGHSH, LQKENI. The DNA for the CDR3 is TGTGCCAGCTCACCAACAACAGGGGAAACCTATGGCTACACCTTC. It translates to CASSPTTGETYGYTF.

V is TRBV7-2 and J is TRBJ2-3, with TRBD2 matching over 13 bases. J gave up 3 bases and V 7 bases, and 7 bases lay outside the gene matches. The CDR3 contains 16 residues. Germline CDR1 and CDR2: SGHTA and FQGNSA. CDR3 residues: CASTFGLAGVTDTQYF. The CDR3 bases are TGTGCCAGCACCTTCGGACTAGCGGGAGTAACAGATACGCAGTATTTT.

This sequence joins TRBV5-1 and TRBJ1-4; the D is unclear. The germline V gene encodes CDR1 SGHRS and CDR2 YFSETQ. This CDR3 has 13 amino acids. Trimming cost V 0 bases and J 8 bases, with 8 bases left between them. This CDR3 is CASSLAGEEKLFF. CDR3 in DNA: TGCGCCAGCAGCTTGGCCGGGGAAGAAAAACTGTTTTTT.

This CDR3 reads CSVTSGTTSNTGELFF. CDR3 DNA sequence: TGCAGCGTGACTAGCGGGACCACCTCGAACACCGGGGAGCTGTTTTTT. The chain couples TRBV29-1 to TRBJ2-2; 11 nucleotides match TRBD2. The CDR3 covers 16 residues. The V and J ends lost 6 bases and 0 bases, in that order; junction bases with no gene match: 6. Germline CDR1 and CDR2: SQVTM and ANQGSEA.

This sequence joins TRBV2 and TRBJ2-1, with 8 bases matching TRBD2. The CDR3 has 15 residues. J was trimmed by 0 bases and V by 7 bases; bases with no gene match: 5. Germline V gene data show CDR1 as SNHLY and CDR2 as FYNNEI. This chain's CDR3 is CASNPGGSSYNEQFF. In DNA form, the CDR3 reads TGTGCCAGCAACCCGGGGGGGAGCTCCTACAATGAGCAGTTCTTC.

CDR3 coding DNA: TGCGCCAGCAGCTTGGGCCTTTTGGGGGGAGCCTACGAGCAGTACTTC. It encodes CASSLGLLGGAYEQYF. The V call is TRBV5-1, the J call TRBJ2-7; D perhaps matches TRBD2 (6 bases). Germline CDR1 and CDR2: SGHRS and YFSETQ. Trimming took 0 bases from V and 2 from J, leaving 15 bases between them. The CDR3 length is 16 residues.

This rearrangement joins TRBV18 to TRBJ1-1; a weak D match, TRBD1 (5 bases). CDR3 length: 15 residues. V dropped 6 bases and J dropped 4 bases, with 18 bases sitting between them. The germline gives CDR1 KGHSH, CDR2 LQKENI. The CDR3 DNA reads as TGTGCCAGCTCGACTTCTGGGGGGGTAAGCACTGAAGCTTTCTTT. This encodes CASSTSGGVSTEAFF. Supplemented by reference TRBV18 and TRBJ1-1, the full variable domain reads NAGVMQNPRHLVRRRGQEARLRCSPMKGHSHVYWYRQLPEEGLKFMVYLQKENIIDESGMPKERFSAEFPKEGPSILRIQQVVRGDSAAYFCASSTSGGVSTEAFFGQGTRLTVV.

The rearrangement joins TRBV11-2 to TRBJ2-2; 9 bases match TRBD2. Germline V CDR1 and CDR2: SGHAT, FQNNGV. J was trimmed by 6 bases and V by 5 bases; bases with no gene match: 10. The CDR3 extends over 16 amino acids. This chain's CDR3 is CASSPRLAGAAGELFF. Here the CDR3 DNA reads TGTGCCAGCAGCCCCAGATTAGCGGGAGCCGCCGGGGAGCTGTTTTTT.

The V gene is TRBV24-1, the J gene TRBJ2-3, with 10 bases identical to TRBD2. CDR3 length equals 13 residues. Germline values: CDR1 KGHDR, CDR2 SFDVKD. The ends lost 12 bases at V and 4 bases at J; junction bases unmatched: 6. The CDR3: CASSSGRADTQYF. The CDR3 nucleotides are TGTGCCTCTTCTAGCGGGAGAGCAGATACGCAGTATTTT.

In this sample, this clone turned up a few times. The gene calls are TRBV24-1 and TRBJ2-1; D may be TRBD2 (6 bases). The CDR3 spans 13 residues. CDR1 is KGHDR and CDR2 is SFDVKD in the germline V gene. V dropped 0 bases and J dropped 9 bases, with 8 bases sitting between them. The chain's CDR3 is CATSDLGRGEQFF. The CDR3 region has the DNA TGTGCCACCAGTGATTTGGGGCGGGGTGAGCAGTTCTTC.

The V call is TRBV27, the J call TRBJ2-7, with D perhaps TRBD1 (5 bases). The V end lost 3 bases, the J end lost 11 bases, and 14 bases lay between the germline ends. The CDR3 runs 12 residues. Germline CDR1 MNHEY, CDR2 SMNVEV (reference sequence). The DNA of the CDR3 is TGTGCCAGCAGTTTCTCAGGGTCGGTGGAGTACTTC. It is translated as CASSFSGSVEYF.

The V call is TRBV3-1 (or the pseudogene TRBV3-2), the J call TRBJ1-4, with 9 bases aligning to TRBD1. V shed 3 bases, J shed 5 bases, and the junction held 1 base outside the gene matches. The germline V gene has CDR1 LGHDT and CDR2 YNNKEL (reference sequence). This CDR3 spans 14 amino acids. CDR3 region: CASSQGTGNEKLFF. In DNA, the CDR3 is TGTGCCAGCAGCCAGGGGACAGGGAATGAAAAACTGTTTTTT.

The V gene is TRBV2, the J gene TRBJ2-1, with 11 nucleotides matching TRBD1. Germline V lookup: CDR1 SNHLY, CDR2 FYNNEI. J lost 7 bases, V lost 6 bases, and 2 bases had no gene match. This CDR3 comprises 13 residues. DNA for the CDR3: TGTGCCAGCAGCGGACAGGGGGCGAATGAGCAGTTCTTC. Protein: CASSGQGANEQFF. The variable domain in full, completed from reference TRBV2 and TRBJ2-1, reads EPEVTQTPSHQVTQMGQEVILRCVPISNHLYFYWYRQILGQKVEFLVSFYNNEISEKSEIFDDQFSVERPDGSNFTLKIRSTKLEDSAMYFCASSGQGANEQFFGPGTRLTVL.

The V call is TRBV5-1, the J call TRBJ2-5, with D possibly being TRBD1 (6 bases). The CDR3 totals 13 residues. Germline V gives CDR1 SGHRS, CDR2 YFSETQ. The V and J ends lost 0 bases and 6 bases respectively, with 9 bases between them. The CDR3 region is CASSLAGVKTQYF. CDR3 bases: TGCGCCAGCAGCTTGGCAGGGGTTAAGACCCAGTACTTC.

The chain has TRBV2 and TRBJ1-5; perhaps TRBD1 as D (6 bases). Trimming cost V 5 bases and J 5 bases, with 16 bases left between them. There are 15 residues in the CDR3. Germline V gene sequence: CDR1 SNHLY, CDR2 FYNNEI. In DNA, the CDR3 is TGTGCCAGCAGTTCCCTACAGGGAGCCTATCAGCCCCAGCATTTT. Amino acids: CASSSLQGAYQPQHF.

V usage is TRBV10-3 and J usage is TRBJ1-1; TRBD1 matches at 8 bases. V gave up 6 bases and J gave up 11 bases; unmatched junction bases: 14. Germline loops: CDR1 ENHRY, CDR2 SYGVKD. CDR3 length: 14 residues. The CDR3 region has the DNA TGTGCCATCAGCCGTGGGGGGCAGGGGGCAGATGCTTTCTTT. Its translation is CAISRGGQGADAFF.

The chain has TRBV2 and TRBJ2-7; tentative D call: TRBD2 (6 bases). The length of the CDR3 is 11 residues. The germline V and J ends were trimmed by 5 bases and 12 bases, with 14 bases remaining between them. The germline V gene encodes CDR1 SNHLY and CDR2 FYNNEI. CDR3 residues: CASSSGTPMYF. The CDR3 DNA reads TGTGCCAGCAGTTCCGGGACTCCGATGTACTTC.

This clone was observed a handful of times. The chain couples TRBV6-6 to TRBJ1-6; D gene ambiguous. CDR1 MNHNY and CDR2 SVGAGI come from the germline V gene (reference sequence). The CDR3 contains 18 residues. Trimming left V 5 bases short and J 6 bases short, with 23 bases between. The CDR3 is CASSLGRTGRIPNSPLHF. CDR3 DNA sequence: TGTGCCAGCAGTCTCGGGAGGACCGGTCGGATTCCTAATTCACCCCTCCACTTT.

This clone was seen more than once but under ten times. The V gene is TRBV6-6, the J gene TRBJ1-5, with D uncertain. CDR1 is MNHNY and CDR2 is SVGAGI in the germline V gene (reference sequence). This CDR3 has 13 amino acids. Trimming took 8 bases from V and 2 from J, leaving 10 bases between them. CDR3 sequence (DNA): TGTGCCAGCTCCAACGGGGGCAATCAGCCCCAGCATTTT. This encodes CASSNGGNQPQHF.